These 17 T cell receptor beta chains were sequenced from one sample in a study of CD8+ T cells in alopecia areata listed by TCRdb under 2018. The receptor library was made with the immunoSEQ multiplex PCR assay. For TCR sequencing, RNA was extracted from every sample and reverse transcribed into cDNA to serve as template. TCRdb carries this immuneACCESS record with in-frame sequences only. Its versions omit some clonotypes, under half of them owing to an unresolved V gene in the studies checked, with the rest unexplained. This sample is represented by about 3,200 clones, with no singletons among them. Around 41% of the sample is held by the ten biggest clonotypes. Sequencing was performed on lesional skin. These receptors came from a C3H/HeJ mouse with alopecia areata. The MHC haplotype for this mouse line is H2-k.

About this clone itself: Gene names refer to mouse genes. The read falls 4 residues short of the CDR3 end, and the missing part is taken from the germline J gene. The rearrangement joins TRBV13-1 to TRBJ2-4, with 7 bases identical to TRBD1. The CDR3 extends over 13 amino acids. Germline-derived CDR1 and CDR2 are NSHNY and SYGAGN. With V trimmed by 5 bases and J by 3 bases, 3 bases remained unmatched. The CDR3 sequence is CASRGDSQNTLYF. Incomplete CDR3 DNA: TGTGCCAGCAGGGGGGACAGCCAAAAC.

This clone appeared many times. The gene names given are mouse names. The DNA ends 4 residues before the CDR3 does, and the rest of the CDR3 is filled in from the germline J gene. The chain uses TRBV14 and TRBJ2-5, with D possibly matching TRBD1 (6 bases). Trimming removed 4 bases at V and 0 bases at J, with 9 bases between. The germline CDR1 and CDR2 sequences are SGHDT and FRDEAV. The CDR3 sequence is 14 residues long. Incomplete CDR3 DNA: TGTGCCAGCAGTCCGGGACATAACCAAGAC. Translating it yields CASSPGHNQD. The entire CDR3 protein reads CASSPGHNQDTQYF. Supplemented by reference TRBV14 and TRBJ2-5, the full variable domain reads EAGVTQSPRYAVLQEGQAVSFWCDPISGHDTLYWYQQPRDQGPQLLVYFRDEAVIDNSQLPSDRFSAVRPKGTNSTLKIQSAKQGDTATYLCASSPGHNQDTQYFGPGTRLLVL.

As for this clone: All gene names here are mouse names. The read ends 4 residues early relative to the CDR3; the germline J gene fills the gap. This specimen includes other DNA sequences encoding the same CDR3. The chain combines TRBV19 with TRBJ2-7; D might be TRBD1 (6 bases). The CDR3 extends over 14 amino acids. Germline values: CDR1 FNHDT, CDR2 SITEND (reference sequence). CDR3 residues: CASSIRQGWNEQYF. The covered CDR3 bases are TGTGCCAGCAGTATACGGCAGGGGTGGAAT. The whole variable domain, remainder taken from reference TRBV19 and TRBJ2-7, is GGIITQTPKFLIGQEGQKLTLKCQQNFNHDTMYWYRQDSGKGLRLIYYSITENDLQKGDLSEGYDASREKKSSFSLTVTSAQKNEMAVFLCASSIRQGWNEQYFGPGTRLTVL.

This clone was found many times. The genes and germline here are from mouse. The CDR3 end lies 4 residues beyond the end of the read and is filled in from the germline J gene. The chain carries TRBV19 and TRBJ1-1; a possible D gene is TRBD1 (6 bases). V lost 3 bases and J lost 0, with 12 bases in between. Germline V lookup: CDR1 FNHDT, CDR2 SITEND (reference sequence). The CDR3 has 15 amino acids. Partial CDR3 DNA: TGTGCCAGCAGTACCTCCGGGACAACAAACACA. Residues: CASSTSGTTNT. Given in full, the CDR3 is CASSTSGTTNTEVFF.

A remark on this clone: With a far larger clone one base away, a read error is the likely cause. Gene names refer to mouse genes. The CDR3 loop reads CASGDRGNTEVFF. CDR3 bases read: TGTGCCAGCGGCGACAGGGGAAACACA. This chain connects TRBV19 to TRBJ1-1; TRBD1 aligns across 8 bases. The read ends 4 residues early relative to the CDR3; the germline J gene fills the gap. The germline CDR1 and CDR2 sequences are FNHDT and SITEND (reference sequence). The CDR3 extends over 13 amino acids. The V and J ends lost 7 bases and 1 base, in that order; junction bases with no gene match: 3.

This clone was detected many times. The gene names here belong to mouse. The sequenced fragment ends 4 residues before the CDR3 boundary, so the rest is inferred from the germline J gene. The chain has TRBV29 and TRBJ1-2; D might be TRBD1 (6 bases). The CDR3 sequence is 14 residues long. V shed 5 bases and J shed 2 bases, with 12 bases lying between them. The germline V gene encodes CDR1 MSHET and CDR2 SYDVDS. The part of the CDR3 DNA that was read is TGTGCTAGCAGTCCTTCGGGACATAACTCC. This translates into CASSPSGHNS. The complete CDR3 protein is CASSPSGHNSDYTF. Full variable domain (rest looked up from reference TRBV29 and TRBJ1-2): DMKVTQMPRYLIKRMGENVLLECGQDMSHETMYWYRQDPGLGLQLIYISYDVDSNSEGDIPKGYRVSRKKREHFSLILDSAKTNQTSVYFCASSPSGHNSDYTFGSGTRLLVI.

Ten or more counts support this clone. The genes are named according to mouse. The sequence runs out 4 residues before the end of the CDR3; the remainder is reconstructed from the germline J gene. This sequence joins TRBV19 and TRBJ1-2, with 8 bases identical to TRBD1. J gave up 0 bases and V 5 bases, and 3 bases lay outside the gene matches. The CDR3 runs to 14 residues. CDR1 is FNHDT and CDR2 is SITEND in the germline V gene (reference sequence). The chain's CDR3 is CASRADRANSDYTF. Incomplete CDR3 DNA: TGTGCCAGCAGGGCGGACAGGGCAAACTCC. The complete variable domain, with remaining parts taken from reference TRBV19 and TRBJ1-2, reads GGIITQTPKFLIGQEGQKLTLKCQQNFNHDTMYWYRQDSGKGLRLIYYSITENDLQKGDLSEGYDASREKKSSFSLTVTSAQKNEMAVFLCASRADRANSDYTFGSGTRLLVI.

As concerns this clone: Gene and germline names: mouse. The CDR3 is cut off 4 residues early in the read; its end comes from the germline J gene. The J gene is TRBJ1-4, the V gene TRBV13-3; 12 bases are shared with TRBD1. CDR1 NNHDY and CDR2 SYVADS come from the germline V gene. This CDR3 is 15 amino acids long. With 7 bases clipped from V and 0 bases from J, the junction kept 1 base outside the gene matches. The sequenced CDR3 bases are TGTGCCAGCGGGGACAGGGGGCTTTCCAACGAA. Its protein is CASGDRGLSNE. The entire CDR3 sequence reads CASGDRGLSNERLFF.

This clone was recorded many times. All gene names here are mouse names. The read ends 4 residues before the CDR3 terminus; that terminus is restored from the germline J gene. This chain uses TRBV19 with TRBJ2-3, with D unclear. The CDR3 loop spans 15 amino acids. The V gene's germline CDR1 is FNHDT and CDR2 SITEND (reference sequence). With 0 bases removed from V and 0 bases from J, the gap between germline ends came to 8 bases. This CDR3 is CASSIVGSSAETLYF. The sequenced part of the CDR3 DNA is TGTGCCAGCAGTATAGTGGGTTCTAGTGCAGAA.

Comments on this clone: Gene names follow the mouse nomenclature. Read sequence stops 4 residues before the CDR3 end, and the germline J gene provides the missing end. This sequence joins TRBV2 and TRBJ2-7; TRBD2 aligns across 10 bases. Germline lookup yields CDR1 LGHNA and CDR2 YSYQKL. The CDR3 runs to 13 residues. CDR3 region: CASSSGLGNEQYF. The sequenced part of the CDR3 DNA is TGTGCCAGCAGCTCGGGACTGGGGAAT.

As concerns this clone: Any gene name here is a mouse gene name. Read sequence stops 4 residues before the CDR3 end, and the germline J gene provides the missing end. The V gene is TRBV31, the J gene TRBJ2-5; possibly TRBD1 for D (6 bases). V was cut by 0 bases and J by 0 bases, with 10 bases left in between. Germline V gives CDR1 GKSSPN, CDR2 SITVG. The CDR3 runs to 15 residues. CDR3 amino acids: CAWSLPGANQDTQYF. CDR3 bases read: TGTGCCTGGAGTCTCCCAGGGGCTAACCAAGAC.

Details on this clone: Mouse names are used for the genes. The DNA ends 4 residues before the CDR3 does, and the rest of the CDR3 is filled in from the germline J gene. The J gene is TRBJ1-4, the V gene TRBV1, with D maybe TRBD1 (5 bases). Germline V gene sequence: CDR1 NSQYPW, CDR2 LRSPGD (reference sequence). The CDR3 covers 14 residues. V was clipped by 1 base and J by 6 bases, with 9 bases between them. CDR3 protein: CTCSAGGDDERLFF. The DNA read from the CDR3 is TGCACCTGCAGTGCAGGGGGGGATGACGAA.

This clone was recorded many times. Mouse germline and gene names are used. From the germline J gene comes the end of the CDR3, since the read stops 4 residues before it. The chain recombines TRBV5 with TRBJ2-7; 9 bases align to TRBD1. Germline trimming cut 4 bases from V and 2 bases from J; bases unmatched to any gene: 0. The length of the CDR3 is 13 residues. CDR1 and CDR2 from the germline V gene are LGHNA and YNLKQL (reference sequence). The covered CDR3 bases are TGTGCCAGCAGCCGACAGGGGGCCTAT. Translation gives CASSRQGAY. The full CDR3 reads CASSRQGAYEQYF.

Many counts were recorded for this clone. The genes are named according to mouse. Read data end 4 residues before the CDR3 end; the end is taken from the germline J gene. J is TRBJ2-1 and V is TRBV15; 12 bases fit TRBD2. Germline lookup yields CDR1 SGHND and CDR2 FRSKSL. The CDR3 is made up of 14 amino acids. The CDR3 spells CASRPGLGGAEQFF. CDR3 bases read: TGTGCCAGCAGACCGGGACTGGGGGGAGCT.

This clone has a handful of counts. Gene names follow the mouse nomenclature. The sequenced CDR3 bases are TGCACCTGCAGTGCAGCCCCGGCCTGGGGGGGGACTAGTCAAAAC. Translated, it gives CTCSAAPAWGGTSQN. The CDR3 as a whole reads CTCSAAPAWGGTSQNTLYF. The J gene is TRBJ2-4, the V gene TRBV1; TRBD2 aligns across 9 bases. Read data end 4 residues before the CDR3 end; the end is taken from the germline J gene. V lost 1 base to trimming and J lost 0 bases; unmatched junction nucleotides: 11. The CDR3 runs 19 residues. CDR1 and CDR2 from the germline V gene are NSQYPW and LRSPGD (reference sequence). Drawing the rest from reference TRBV1 and TRBJ2-4, the complete variable domain is VTLLEQNPRWRLVPRGQAVNLRCILKNSQYPWMSWYQQDLQKQLQWLFTLRSPGDKEVKSLPGADYLATRVTDTELRLQVANMSQGRTLYCTCSAAPAWGGTSQNTLYFGAGTRLSVL.

On this clone itself: A far more abundant clone sits one base away, making this likely a read error. Germline and genes here are mouse. The CDR3 end is not reached by the read, which stops 4 residues before it; the germline J gene fills it in. The chain links TRBV17 to TRBJ1-4; 7 positions match TRBD1. Germline CDR1 is MNHDT and CDR2 is YYDKIL. The CDR3 totals 13 residues. V trimming: 3 bases; J trimming: 6 bases; junction bases outside the gene matches: 1. Here the CDR3 reads CASSSQGDERLFF. The sequenced CDR3 bases are TGTGCTAGCAGTAGTCAGGGGGACGAA.

Many counts were recorded for this clone. All gene names here are mouse names. The CDR3 is cut off 4 residues early in the read; its end comes from the germline J gene. J is TRBJ2-7 and V is TRBV14; D might be TRBD1 (5 bases). The CDR3 is 14 residues long. Germline V gene data show CDR1 as SGHDT and CDR2 as FRDEAV. Between the trimmed V and J ends, which lost 2 bases and 3 bases, there was a span of 12 bases. CDR3 sequence reads: CASSLRGEGYEQYF. CDR3 DNA, as far as it was read: TGTGCCAGCAGTTTGAGGGGTGAGGGCTAT. The complete variable domain, with remaining parts taken from reference TRBV14 and TRBJ2-7, reads EAGVTQSPRYAVLQEGQAVSFWCDPISGHDTLYWYQQPRDQGPQLLVYFRDEAVIDNSQLPSDRFSAVRPKGTNSTLKIQSAKQGDTATYLCASSLRGEGYEQYFGPGTRLTVL.